These 17 T cell receptor beta chains were sequenced from one sample in a study of PD-1 blockade in classical Hodgkin lymphoma. The method was immunoSEQ multiplex PCR; TCRdb's version includes in-frame clones alone and lacks a portion of them. The table lists fewer than 95,000 clones, about 83% of them singletons, with about a sixth in the top ten. Specified time point: cycle 4 day 1 (C4D1), after 6 weeks of nivolumab. Following autologous stem cell transplantation, relapse occurred in every patient, and exposure to brentuximab vedotin varied. The material sequenced was peripheral blood mononuclear cells (PBMCs), taken before the fourth cycle of nivolumab. The receptors derive from a human donor with classical Hodgkin lymphoma.

The chain is built from TRBV19 and TRBJ1-5; weak D call: TRBD1 (6 bases). The CDR3 runs 15 residues. V was trimmed by 6 bases and J by 2 bases, leaving 14 bases between them. Germline loops: CDR1 LNHDA, CDR2 SQIVND (reference sequence). The CDR3 reads CASRSSGGGNQPQHF. In nucleotides, the CDR3 is TGTGCCAGTAGAAGTTCGGGGGGCGGCAATCAGCCCCAGCATTTT. Filled out from reference TRBV19 and TRBJ1-5, the complete variable domain reads DGGITQSPKYLFRKEGQNVTLSCEQNLNHDAMYWYRQDPGQGLRLIYYSQIVNDFQKGDIAEGYSVSREKKESFPLTVTSAQKNPTAFYLCASRSSGGGNQPQHFGDGTRLSIL.

The V call is TRBV30, the J call TRBJ1-2; tentatively, D is TRBD1 (5 bases). CDR1 is GTSNPN, CDR2 SVGIG, per germline (reference sequence). The CDR3 consists of 13 residues. Trimming stripped 2 bases from V and 8 bases from J, with 15 bases between. Written as DNA, the CDR3 is TGTGCCTGGAGTATCGGGGCCCATGGCGGCTACACCTTC. Its translation is CAWSIGAHGGYTF.

The chain carries TRBV30 and TRBJ2-2, with D perhaps matching TRBD2 (5 bases). Trimming took 0 bases from V and 5 from J, leaving 10 bases between them. CDR1 is GTSNPN, CDR2 SVGIG, per germline (reference sequence). This CDR3 spans 14 amino acids. The CDR3 loop is CAWSVGGWTGELFF. The CDR3 DNA is TGTGCCTGGAGTGTCGGCGGGTGGACCGGGGAGCTGTTTTTT.

This clone was picked up a small number of times. This chain connects TRBV18 to TRBJ2-7; the D is unclear. CDR1 is KGHSH and CDR2 is LQKENI in the germline V gene. The V and J ends lost 3 bases and 0 bases respectively, with 12 bases between them. The CDR3 runs 15 residues. The CDR3 coding sequence is TGTGCCAGCTCACCCATAACGTTCAGCTCCTACGAGCAGTACTTC. Translation gives CASSPITFSSYEQYF.

The gene calls are TRBV5-5 and TRBJ2-1, with 7 positions matching TRBD1. This CDR3 has 14 residues. J lost 7 bases, V lost 3 bases, and 7 bases had no gene match. CDR1 is SGHKS, CDR2 YYEKEE, per germline (reference sequence). CDR3 DNA sequence: TGTGCCAGCAGCTCCCGGGACAGCAAAAATGAGCAGTTCTTC. Residues: CASSSRDSKNEQFF.

This clone occurred a few times. The rearrangement joins TRBV5-8 to TRBJ2-2, with a tentative D call TRBD2 (5 bases). In germline, CDR1 is SGHTS, CDR2 YDEGEE. With 2 bases removed from V and 8 bases from J, the gap between germline ends came to 10 bases. The CDR3 covers 13 residues. CDR3 sequence reads: CASSFREMGELFF. CDR3 sequence (DNA): TGTGCCAGCAGCTTTCGGGAAATGGGGGAGCTGTTTTTT.

V is TRBV5-1 and J is TRBJ2-2; D tentatively reads TRBD1 or TRBD2 (6 bases each). The germline gives CDR1 SGHRS, CDR2 YFSETQ. V was clipped by 0 bases and J by 6 bases, with 18 bases between them. There are 17 residues in the CDR3. The CDR3 bases are TGCGCCAGCAGCTTGGTGGGGGGCTTATCCCCTTCCGGGGAGCTGTTTTTT. It translates to CASSLVGGLSPSGELFF.

This chain joins TRBV7-3 and TRBJ1-6, with a tentative D call TRBD1 (6 bases). The CDR3 totals 13 residues. The V gene's germline CDR1 is SGHTA and CDR2 FQGTGA. Trimming pared 5 bases from V and 10 bases from J, leaving 12 bases between. The chain's CDR3 is CASSPGHLSPLHF. The CDR3 DNA is TGTGCCAGCAGCCCGGGACACCTATCACCCCTCCACTTT.

With respect to this clone: An end of the junction differs from the germline gene, which may be a read error. The sample contains more than one DNA sequence encoding this CDR3. The V and J genes are TRBV9 and TRBJ2-3; D assignment may be TRBD1 or TRBD2 (5 bases each). Germline assignment: CDR1 SGDLS and CDR2 YYNGEE. The CDR3 runs 17 residues. CDR3 nucleotide sequence: TGTGCCAGTAGCGTAGAAGCCCCCGGGACCAGCACAGATACGCAGTATTTT. Residues: CASSVEAPGTSTDTQYF.

This clone was seen once. The chain uses TRBV10-3 and TRBJ2-3; D uncertain. Germline loops: CDR1 ENHRY, CDR2 SYGVKD. V lost 2 bases, J lost 5 bases, and 5 bases lay in between. The CDR3 spans 12 residues. CDR3 DNA: TGTGCCATCAGTGAGGGTGGAGATACGCAGTATTTT. Its translation is CAISEGGDTQYF.

This sequence joins TRBV19 and TRBJ2-1; 9 bases are shared with TRBD2. CDR3 size: 15 residues. Germline V gene lookup returns CDR1 LNHDA and CDR2 SQIVND (reference sequence). The J segment lost 6 bases and the V segment lost 5 bases, leaving 8 bases of the junction unmatched. Here the CDR3 DNA reads TGTGCCAGTAGTTGGCGGCGGGAGGGTTCCAATGAGCAGTTCTTC. Translating gives CASSWRREGSNEQFF.

CDR3 DNA: TGTGCCAGCAGCTTAGATTCCCTTGGAGCAACGGCGGGTGAAAAACTGTTTTTT. Its translation is CASSLDSLGATAGEKLFF. The chain uses TRBV11-2 and TRBJ1-4; D is undetermined. The CDR3 has 18 amino acids. In germline, CDR1 is SGHAT, CDR2 FQNNGV. Trimming stripped 0 bases from V and 7 bases from J, with 21 bases between. Combining the CDR3 with reference TRBV11-2 and TRBJ1-4 gives the whole variable domain EAGVAQSPRYKIIEKRQSVAFWCNPISGHATLYWYQQILGQGPKLLIQFQNNGVVDDSQLPKDRFSAERLKGVDSTLKIQPAKLEDSAVYLCASSLDSLGATAGEKLFFGSGTQLSVL.

The chain is built from TRBV7-9 and TRBJ2-7; 8 bases match TRBD1. Per the germline V gene, CDR1 is SEHNR and CDR2 is FQNEAQ (reference sequence). The CDR3 consists of 15 residues. V shed 5 bases and J 2 bases; nucleotides not matched to a gene: 8. The CDR3 bases are TGTGCCAGCAGCCCATTAGGGACAGGAGCCTACGAGCAGTACTTC. Translating it yields CASSPLGTGAYEQYF. Filled out from reference TRBV7-9 and TRBJ2-7, the complete variable domain reads DTGVSQNPRHKITKRGQNVTFRCDPISEHNRLYWYRQTLGQGPEFLTYFQNEAQLEKSRLLSDRFSAERPKGSFSTLEIQRTEQGDSAMYLCASSPLGTGAYEQYFGPGTRLTVT.

The rearrangement links TRBV6-1 to TRBJ1-1; D gene unclear. Trimming took 4 bases from V and 1 from J, leaving 7 bases between them. Germline CDR1 and CDR2: MNHNS and SASEGT. This CDR3 contains 13 residues. The CDR3 DNA follows: TGTGCCAGCAGTGGCCTCAGGAACACTGAAGCTTTCTTT. Translating gives CASSGLRNTEAFF.

The rearrangement joins TRBV19 to TRBJ2-3; 8 bases are shared with TRBD2. The CDR3 has 15 residues. Germline CDR1 is LNHDA and CDR2 is SQIVND (reference sequence). Trimming removed 5 bases from V and 2 bases from J; junction bases left unmatched: 6. The CDR3 reads CASSELAGPTDTQYF. In nucleotides, the CDR3 is TGTGCCAGTAGTGAGCTAGCGGGCCCCACAGATACGCAGTATTTT.

The gene calls are TRBV5-1 and TRBJ2-1, with a possible D match to TRBD2 (7 bases). Per germline, CDR1 SGHRS and CDR2 YFSETQ. The CDR3 totals 16 residues. Trimming left V 5 bases short and J 1 base short, with 16 bases between. CDR3 nucleotides: TGCGCCAGCAGTCGGGGGGCGGTCGGATCCTACAATGAGCAGTTCTTC. This translates into CASSRGAVGSYNEQFF. The variable domain in full, completed from reference TRBV5-1 and TRBJ2-1, reads KAGVTQTPRYLIKTRGQQVTLSCSPISGHRSVSWYQQTPGQGLQFLFEYFSETQRNKGNFPGRFSGRQFSNSRSEMNVSTLELGDSALYLCASSRGAVGSYNEQFFGPGTRLTVL.

DNA for the CDR3: TGTGCCAGCAGCAAAGATGGACAGGGGGGCACCTACGAGCAGTACTTC. It is translated as CASSKDGQGGTYEQYF. The V and J genes are TRBV21-1 and TRBJ2-7; TRBD1, the D gene given by the table, was not confirmed from the DNA. TRBV21-1 is a pseudogene locus. This CDR3 has 16 residues.